This T cell receptor (beta chain) derives from a study of T cell changes during pregnancy in multiple sclerosis. Germline loops: CDR1 SGHAT, CDR2 FQDESV (reference sequence). Losses at the gene ends were 2 bases for V and 0 bases for J; bases not matched to a gene: 4. The CDR3 contains 16 residues. TCRdb's copy holds only in-frame clones and misses some; the assay was immunoSEQ multiplex PCR. The repertoire has about 100,000 clones, approximately 91% of them found once; the top ten carry approximately 3.7%. The chain combines TRBV11-1 with TRBJ2-1; 7 nucleotides line up with TRBD1. The source was peripheral blood, collected after pregnancy. This receptor was obtained from a female donor with multiple sclerosis, enrolled in a pregnancy study. The CDR3: CASSLRGRSSYNEQFF. The CDR3 DNA reads TGTGCCAGCAGCTTAAGGGGGCGAAGCTCCTACAATGAGCAGTTCTTC.